The sequence of this T cell receptor beta chain was determined in a study of regulatory dendritic cells for organ transplantation. The germline V gene has CDR1 SGDLS and CDR2 YYNGEE. V was pared by 3 bases and J by 1 base, with 3 bases of the junction left unmatched. The CDR3 sequence is 17 residues long. The method was immunoSEQ multiplex PCR; TCRdb's version includes in-frame clones alone and lacks a portion of them. The repertoire holds 25,000 to 30,000 clones, with more than 70% as singletons. Study findings and constraints: The most alloreactive TCR clonotypes were found in resting memory CD8+ cells.

Regarding this clone: The antigen remains unidentified.

The source of this sequence is a human donor in good health. Sample: naive CD8+ T cells from blood. Subset in this sample: CD45RA+ naive T cells. The V and J genes are TRBV9 and TRBJ2-1; 14 bases are a match to TRBD2. CDR3 nucleotides: TGTGCCAGCAGCGGAGGGACTAGCGGGGGTTCCTACAATGAGCAGTTCTTC. Its protein is CASSGGTSGGSYNEQFF.